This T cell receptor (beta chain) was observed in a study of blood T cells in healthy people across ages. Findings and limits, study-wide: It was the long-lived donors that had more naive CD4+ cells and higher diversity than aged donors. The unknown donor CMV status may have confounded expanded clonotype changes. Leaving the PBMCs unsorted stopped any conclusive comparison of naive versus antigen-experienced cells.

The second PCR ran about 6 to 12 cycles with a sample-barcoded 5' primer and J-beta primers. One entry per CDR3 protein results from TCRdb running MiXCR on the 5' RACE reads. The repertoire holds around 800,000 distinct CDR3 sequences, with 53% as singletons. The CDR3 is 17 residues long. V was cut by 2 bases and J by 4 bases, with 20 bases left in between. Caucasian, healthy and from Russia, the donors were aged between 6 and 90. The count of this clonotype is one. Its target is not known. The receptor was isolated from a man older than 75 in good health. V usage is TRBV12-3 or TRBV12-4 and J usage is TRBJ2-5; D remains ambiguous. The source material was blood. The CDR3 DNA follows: TGTGCCAGCAGTTTACAACTGGCCGAAGGTTCTTCAGAGACCCAGTACTTC. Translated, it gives CASSLQLAEGSSETQYF.